The 27 T cell receptor beta chains below come from one sample, sequenced in a study of control samples from healthy donors and cancer patients. Assay used: immunoSEQ multiplex PCR; TCRdb lists only in-frame clones, some missing. There are 120,000 to 150,000 clones in the sample; less than 95% occur only once, and under 9% lies in the top ten. The material sequenced was blood. The receptors originated from a man in his late teens or twenties in good health.

The table lists this clone with a few counts. The V gene is TRBV4-1, the J gene TRBJ1-4; TRBD1 might be the D (5 bases). V dropped 1 base and J dropped 13 bases, with 28 bases sitting between them. CDR1 and CDR2 (germline): MGHRA, YSYEKL. The CDR3 is 18 residues long. The CDR3 sequence: CASSQVLYRQQSEWGLFF. CDR3 nucleotides: TGCGCCAGCAGCCAAGTCTTGTACCGACAGCAATCCGAGTGGGGACTGTTTTTT.

This rearrangement joins TRBV13 to TRBJ1-2, with D possibly matching TRBD1 (5 bases). Trimming shortened V by 4 bases and J by 8 bases, and 17 bases separated the two germline ends. Germline V gene sequence: CDR1 PRHDT, CDR2 FYEKMQ (reference sequence). This CDR3 has 14 residues. CDR3 sequence reads: CASSSGHQPNGYTF. The DNA for the CDR3 is TGTGCCAGCAGCTCCGGACACCAACCCAACGGCTACACCTTC.

The rearrangement links TRBV12-3 or TRBV12-4 to TRBJ2-5; the D is unclear. V was trimmed by 1 base and J by 5 bases, leaving 5 bases between them. CDR3 length: 12 amino acids. The CDR3 DNA sequence: TGTGCCAGCAGTTTAGTGGGGGAGACCCAGTACTTC. It yields the protein CASSLVGETQYF.

V usage is TRBV6-5 and J usage is TRBJ1-3; D ambiguous. Deletions cut 2 bases from V and 0 bases from J, with 11 bases between. The CDR3 extends over 16 amino acids. The germline V gene has CDR1 MNHEY and CDR2 SVGAGI. The CDR3 here is CASSYRPPSSGNTIYF. The CDR3 bases are TGTGCCAGCAGTTACCGGCCGCCGAGCTCTGGAAACACCATATATTTT.

The chain links TRBV3-1 (or the pseudogene TRBV3-2) to TRBJ2-1; perhaps TRBD2 as D (5 bases). Germline V gene data show CDR1 as LGHDT and CDR2 as YNNKEL (reference sequence). This CDR3 has 16 amino acids. V lost 6 bases and J lost 3, with 18 bases in between. CDR3 amino acids: CASSRAAPTGYNEQFF. CDR3 sequence (DNA): TGTGCCAGCAGTCGAGCGGCCCCTACGGGCTACAATGAGCAGTTCTTC.

The chain is built from TRBV28 and TRBJ1-5, with 11 bases lining up with TRBD1. The V gene's germline CDR1 is MDHEN and CDR2 SYDVKM. Losses at the gene ends were 5 bases for V and 7 bases for J; bases not matched to a gene: 7. The CDR3 covers 15 residues. The CDR3 nucleotides read TGTGCCAGCAGTATTGGACAGGGGGCCTCCCAGCCCCAGCATTTT. Its translation is CASSIGQGASQPQHF. Based on the CDR3 plus reference TRBV28 and TRBJ1-5, the full variable domain is DVKVTQSSRYLVKRTGEKVFLECVQDMDHENMFWYRQDPGLGLRLIYFSYDVKMKEKGDIPEGYSVSREKKERFSLILESASTNQTSMYLCASSIGQGASQPQHFGDGTRLSIL.

The rearrangement links TRBV7-9 to TRBJ1-5, with TRBD1 matching 9 bases. There are 17 residues in the CDR3. Looked up from germline, CDR1 is SEHNR and CDR2 is FQNEAQ (reference sequence). V lost 0 bases, J lost 8 bases, and 11 bases stayed unmatched. The CDR3 sequence is CASSLALTGGFGEPQHF. The CDR3 nucleotides are TGTGCCAGCAGCTTAGCACTTACAGGGGGCTTTGGGGAGCCCCAGCATTTT.

The chain is built from TRBV7-2 and TRBJ2-7; weak D call: TRBD1 (5 bases). The CDR3 loop spans 15 amino acids. Germline lookup yields CDR1 SGHTA and CDR2 FQGNSA. V shed 0 bases and J shed 4 bases, with 13 bases lying between them. CDR3 sequence: CASSLAETGEYEQYF. DNA of the CDR3: TGTGCCAGCAGCTTAGCAGAAACAGGAGAGTACGAGCAGTACTTC.

J is TRBJ2-7 and V is TRBV19; perhaps TRBD2 as D (7 bases). The germline gives CDR1 LNHDA, CDR2 SQIVND (reference sequence). Trimming removed 10 bases from V and 0 bases from J, with 19 bases in between. This CDR3 is built from 15 residues. This CDR3 is CATRGGGGHSYEQYF. The DNA of the CDR3 is TGTGCCACTCGTGGGGGCGGGGGCCACTCCTACGAGCAGTACTTC.

The chain links TRBV11-2 to TRBJ2-3; TRBD2 matches at 10 bases. The CDR3 totals 18 residues. Losses at the gene ends were 3 bases for V and 2 bases for J; bases not matched to a gene: 11. Per germline, CDR1 SGHAT and CDR2 FQNNGV. CDR3 residues: CASSFPHRLAGSTDTQYF. The CDR3 nucleotides read TGTGCCAGCAGCTTTCCCCACAGACTAGCGGGCTCCACAGATACGCAGTATTTT. Complete variable domain (other parts from reference TRBV11-2 and TRBJ2-3): EAGVAQSPRYKIIEKRQSVAFWCNPISGHATLYWYQQILGQGPKLLIQFQNNGVVDDSQLPKDRFSAERLKGVDSTLKIQPAKLEDSAVYLCASSFPHRLAGSTDTQYFGPGTRLTVL.

This chain joins TRBV28 and TRBJ1-1, with 9 bases aligning to TRBD1. CDR1 MDHEN and CDR2 SYDVKM come from the germline V gene. The ends lost 5 bases at V and 5 bases at J; junction bases unmatched: 6. The CDR3 totals 14 residues. This CDR3 reads CASSPGQGTTEAFF. CDR3 nucleotides: TGTGCCAGCAGTCCCGGACAGGGGACGACTGAAGCTTTCTTT.

The chain couples TRBV19 to TRBJ1-1; tentative D call: TRBD1 (5 bases). This CDR3 comprises 14 residues. Germline lookup yields CDR1 LNHDA and CDR2 SQIVND (reference sequence). Trimming took 5 bases from V and 1 from J, leaving 11 bases between them. CDR3 coding DNA: TGTGCCAGTAGTTGGGGCGGAAAGAACACTGAAGCTTTCTTT. As protein: CASSWGGKNTEAFF.

This chain connects TRBV7-9 to TRBJ1-1; 9 nucleotides match TRBD1. The CDR3 totals 17 residues. The V and J ends lost 0 bases and 5 bases, in that order; junction bases with no gene match: 10. The germline CDR1 and CDR2 sequences are SEHNR and FQNEAQ (reference sequence). For the CDR3, the DNA is TGTGCCAGCAGCTTAGCTGACCCGGGACAGGGTAAGACTGAAGCTTTCTTT. It translates to CASSLADPGQGKTEAFF.

The chain carries TRBV9 and TRBJ1-6, with TRBD1 matching over 8 bases. V shed 2 bases and J 8 bases; nucleotides not matched to a gene: 3. The CDR3 is 14 amino acids. Looked up from germline, CDR1 is SGDLS and CDR2 is YYNGEE. CDR3 bases: TGTGCCAGCAGCGTCGGGACAGGTCATTCACCCCTCCACTTT. Amino acids: CASSVGTGHSPLHF.

The gene calls are TRBV5-4 and TRBJ2-5; the D gene is possibly TRBD2 (5 bases). Germline assignment: CDR1 SGHNT and CDR2 YYREEE (reference sequence). CDR3 size: 12 residues. Trimming pared 4 bases from V and 5 bases from J, leaving 9 bases between. In DNA form, the CDR3 reads TGTGCCAGCAGCGTACTAGGGGAGACCCAGTACTTC. This encodes CASSVLGETQYF.

This chain links TRBV24-1 with TRBJ2-1; D tentatively reads TRBD1 or TRBD2 (5 bases each). Per germline, CDR1 KGHDR and CDR2 SFDVKD. V lost 5 bases and J 7 bases, leaving 20 bases between the germline ends. This CDR3 is 16 amino acids long. The CDR3 sequence is CATSGSRDAPNNEQFF. The CDR3 coding sequence is TGTGCCACCAGTGGTTCCCGGGACGCACCGAATAATGAGCAGTTCTTC.

The chain combines TRBV19 with TRBJ1-1; TRBD1 aligns across 8 bases. Per germline, CDR1 LNHDA and CDR2 SQIVND (reference sequence). This CDR3 is built from 17 residues. V was clipped by 7 bases and J by 0 bases; unmatched bases: 13. DNA for the CDR3: TGTGCCAGTAACCCAGGGACAGGCGAACCCATGAACACTGAAGCTTTCTTT. Translated: CASNPGTGEPMNTEAFF. Using reference TRBV19 and TRBJ1-1 for the parts outside the CDR3, the full variable domain is DGGITQSPKYLFRKEGQNVTLSCEQNLNHDAMYWYRQDPGQGLRLIYYSQIVNDFQKGDIAEGYSVSREKKESFPLTVTSAQKNPTAFYLCASNPGTGEPMNTEAFFGQGTRLTVV.

In its sample, this clone was seen a few times. This chain links TRBV6-5 with TRBJ2-3; D not certain. Germline V gene lookup returns CDR1 MNHEY and CDR2 SVGAGI. Trimming left V 0 bases short and J 5 bases short, with 6 bases between. There are 13 residues in the CDR3. CDR3 protein: CASSYSFGDTQYF. The CDR3 region has the DNA TGTGCCAGCAGTTACTCGTTTGGAGATACGCAGTATTTT.

The chain employs TRBV3-1 (or the pseudogene TRBV3-2) and TRBJ1-1; D possibly corresponds to TRBD1 (6 bases). The CDR3 is made up of 14 amino acids. Trimming left V 1 base short and J 3 bases short, with 9 bases between. Germline lookup yields CDR1 LGHDT and CDR2 YNNKEL (reference sequence). The CDR3, as DNA: TGTGCCAGCAGCCAAGGGGGGCGGTACACTGAAGCTTTCTTT. It encodes CASSQGGRYTEAFF.

The chain has TRBV7-9 and TRBJ2-7, with 7 bases identical to TRBD1. V shed 5 bases, J shed 6 bases, and the junction held 10 bases outside the gene matches. CDR3 length equals 14 residues. CDR1 and CDR2 (germline): SEHNR, FQNEAQ (reference sequence). CDR3 nucleotide sequence: TGTGCCAGCAGCCCCAAGACGACAGGGCTCGAGCAGTACTTC. Amino acid sequence: CASSPKTTGLEQYF.

For the CDR3, the DNA is TGTGCCAGCAGCCAGGGAACACTCAGGTTAGATAATTCACCCCTCCACTTT. It yields the protein CASSQGTLRLDNSPLHF. The chain joins TRBV3-1 (or the pseudogene TRBV3-2) to TRBJ1-6; D is unclear. The CDR3 is 17 residues long. Germline CDR1 and CDR2: LGHDT and YNNKEL (reference sequence). The V end was cut by 3 bases, the J end by 5 bases, with 17 bases between.

The CDR3 loop is CASVAASYEQYF. In DNA form, the CDR3 reads TGTGCCAGCGTTGCGGCCTCCTACGAGCAGTACTTC. The chain employs TRBV6-5 and TRBJ2-7, with D unclear. This CDR3 has 12 amino acids. Germline CDR1 and CDR2: MNHEY and SVGAGI. V lost 8 bases and J 0 bases, leaving 8 bases between the germline ends.

The table lists this clone with a count of one. V and J are TRBV5-1 and TRBJ1-3, with D possibly being TRBD1 (5 bases). Germline V gene sequence: CDR1 SGHRS, CDR2 YFSETQ. Trimming removed 0 bases from V and 6 bases from J, with 16 bases in between. The CDR3 runs 16 residues. In DNA form, the CDR3 reads TGCGCCAGCAGCTTGGCGGGGGAGGCGGTGAAAAACACCATATATTTT. Translated, it gives CASSLAGEAVKNTIYF.

The V call is TRBV7-2, the J call TRBJ2-4; TRBD2 agrees at 9 bases. This CDR3 has 18 residues. Unmatched junction bases numbered 13, after V lost 1 base and J lost 6 bases. In germline, CDR1 is SGHTA, CDR2 FQGNSA. Written as DNA, the CDR3 is TGTGCCAGCAGCTTAGTGTCGGTAGCGGGGGCCGGTACAAACATTCAGTACTTC. Translation gives CASSLVSVAGAGTNIQYF.

This clone came up once. This chain connects TRBV7-3 to TRBJ2-3, with TRBD1 as a possible D gene (6 bases). V was cut by 4 bases and J by 2 bases, with 19 bases left in between. CDR3 length equals 17 residues. Germline-derived CDR1 and CDR2 are SGHTA and FQGTGA. As DNA, the CDR3 is TGTGCCAGCAGCTATAATCCTCCGGGACAACCCACAGATACGCAGTATTTT. Its protein product is CASSYNPPGQPTDTQYF.

The chain links TRBV19 to TRBJ1-1; D not certain. Germline values: CDR1 LNHDA, CDR2 SQIVND (reference sequence). CDR3 length equals 14 residues. V lost 7 bases to trimming and J lost 3 bases, with 15 bases between them. In DNA, the CDR3 is TGTGCCAGTAATGGGTATTGGGATTACACTGAAGCTTTCTTT. Protein: CASNGYWDYTEAFF.

The chain employs TRBV5-4 and TRBJ1-6; maybe TRBD1 (5 bases). V dropped 2 bases and J dropped 8 bases, with 20 bases sitting between them. Germline V gene sequence: CDR1 SGHNT, CDR2 YYREEE (reference sequence). This CDR3 is built from 17 residues. The CDR3 DNA follows: TGTGCCAGCAGCTTACGACAGAGTTGGAGGTCAGATTCACCCCTCCACTTT. It yields the protein CASSLRQSWRSDSPLHF.